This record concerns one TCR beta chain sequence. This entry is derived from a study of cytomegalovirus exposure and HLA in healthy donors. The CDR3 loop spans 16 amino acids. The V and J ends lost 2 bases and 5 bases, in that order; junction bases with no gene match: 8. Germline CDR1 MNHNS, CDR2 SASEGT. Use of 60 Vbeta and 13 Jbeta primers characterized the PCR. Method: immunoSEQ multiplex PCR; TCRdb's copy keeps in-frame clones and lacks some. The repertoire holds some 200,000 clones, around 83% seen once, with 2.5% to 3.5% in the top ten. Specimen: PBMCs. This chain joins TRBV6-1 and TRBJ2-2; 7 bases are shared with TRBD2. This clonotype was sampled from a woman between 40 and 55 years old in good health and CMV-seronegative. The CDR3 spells CASSEHIGRITGELFF. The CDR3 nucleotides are TGTGCCAGCAGTGAACATATCGGGAGGATAACCGGGGAGCTGTTTTTT.